This T cell receptor beta chain was captured in a study of CD8+CD57+ T cells in acquired aplastic anemia. About the study: Mean DNA quantity obtained from sorted CD4+ and CD8+ cells was approximately 3 ug.

Genomic DNA provided the template from which TCR beta VDJ and CDR3 profiles were obtained. TCRdb independently ran MiXCR on the reads; one entry per CDR3 protein. The sample includes about 220,000 distinct CDR3 sequences, around half seen only once; the top ten take 7.8%. All patients picked for sequencing had shown, by flow cytometry, an expansion of CD8+CD57+ cells. The diagnosis in all patients was severe acquired aplastic anemia. With 5 bases removed from V and 5 bases from J, the gap between germline ends came to 15 bases. Per the germline V gene, CDR1 is SEHNR and CDR2 is FQNEAQ (reference sequence). This CDR3 is 14 amino acids long. As to this clonotype: Its antigen is as yet unknown.

General study findings and limits: Controls did not differ significantly from patients in CD8+ Simpson's diversity. Around 30 was the count of CD8+ CDR3 sequences that patients shared with controls.

The chain combines TRBV7-9 with TRBJ2-5, with no clear D. Sequenced: sorted CD4+, CD8+, or CD8+CD57+ T cells (not recorded which) from PBMCs. This receptor was taken from a human donor with aplastic anemia. The CDR3 loop reads CASSPLVSSETQYF. The CDR3 nucleotides are TGTGCCAGCAGCCCCCTGGTTTCATCTGAGACCCAGTACTTC.